This T cell receptor (beta chain) was retrieved from a study of identical twins. Germline V gives CDR1 KGHDR, CDR2 SFDVKD. This CDR3 is built from 17 residues. After removal of 5 bases from V and 4 bases from J, the junction contained 12 bases not matched to a gene. Carrying unique molecular identifiers, the cDNA also gained a universal primer site through template switching. TCRdb processed the 5' RACE reads anew with MiXCR; each CDR3 protein has one entry. The sample holds 1,800,000 or so distinct CDR3 sequences, about 31% seen once. This chain connects TRBV24-1 to TRBJ2-1, with 8 bases fitting TRBD2. The receptor comes from a newborn girl in good health. What was sequenced was cord blood. CDR3 DNA: TGTGCCACCAGTGGCAAACCGGGACTAGGGGGTTACAATGAGCAGTTCTTC. Amino acid sequence: CATSGKPGLGGYNEQFF.